This entry lists 13 T cell receptor beta chains sequenced from one sample in a study of response to subunit inactivated influenza vaccine. One entry per CDR3 protein, called by TCRdb with MiXCR from the RT-PCR reads. The sample lists under 800,000 distinct CDR3 sequences; roughly 14% were seen once. The sequenced sample was PBMCs from blood, obtained 14 days before vaccination. The origin of the receptors is a man aged 45-65 years who received an inactivated influenza vaccine.

This clonotype was picked up a small number of times. V gene TRBV4-1 combines with J gene TRBJ2-7, with 7 bases lining up with TRBD1. J gave up 2 bases and V 1 base, and 5 bases lay outside the gene matches. The germline gives CDR1 MGHRA, CDR2 YSYEKL. The length of the CDR3 is 15 residues. CDR3 in DNA: TGCGCCAGCAGCCAAGTAGGGACAGCCCCCTACGAGCAGTACTTC. Its translation is CASSQVGTAPYEQYF.

V gene TRBV7-9 combines with J gene TRBJ2-2; 8 bases map to TRBD2. Trimming cost V 3 bases and J 7 bases; bases outside gene matches: 13. Germline CDR1 reads SEHNR; CDR2 reads FQNEAQ (reference sequence). CDR3 length: 17 residues. CDR3 loop: CASSLPPGGRYDGELFF. CDR3 sequence (DNA): TGTGCCAGCAGCTTGCCCCCGGGGGGGCGGTATGACGGGGAGCTGTTTTTT.

The chain couples TRBV4-3 to TRBJ1-3, with unresolved D. V was cut by 0 bases and J by 2 bases, with 11 bases left in between. Germline V gene sequence: CDR1 LGHNA, CDR2 YSLEER. The CDR3 runs to 16 residues. CDR3 in amino acids: CASSQESMKPGNTIYF. CDR3 nucleotides: TGCGCCAGCAGCCAAGAGTCAATGAAGCCTGGAAACACCATATATTTT.

In its sample, this clonotype was seen a few times. This chain connects TRBV20-1 to TRBJ2-3; the D gene is possibly TRBD1 (6 bases). Trimming removed 0 bases at V and 2 bases at J, with 9 bases between. The CDR3 extends over 14 amino acids. Germline V CDR1 and CDR2: DFQATT, SNEGSKA (reference sequence). As DNA, the CDR3 is TGCAGTGCTAGAGAAGGGACAAACACAGATACGCAGTATTTT. Amino acid sequence: CSAREGTNTDTQYF.

This chain joins TRBV5-4 and TRBJ2-3; D remains unclear. V was cut by 2 bases and J by 9 bases, with 7 bases left in between. Germline V gene sequence: CDR1 SGHNT, CDR2 YYREEE (reference sequence). The CDR3 loop spans 11 amino acids. CDR3 amino acids: CASSLRSTQYF. As DNA, the CDR3 is TGTGCCAGCAGCTTAAGAAGCACGCAGTATTTT.

This chain uses TRBV20-1 with TRBJ2-3, with a tentative D call TRBD1 (7 bases). Germline V CDR1 and CDR2: DFQATT, SNEGSKA (reference sequence). V was cut by 0 bases and J by 8 bases, with 15 bases left in between. There are 14 residues in the CDR3. CDR3 coding DNA: TGCAGTGCTAGAGATGGGCAGGGGGGTGTTACGCAGTATTTT. This gives the protein CSARDGQGGVTQYF.

This clonotype was picked up many times. V gene TRBV11-2 combines with J gene TRBJ1-4; 8 bases line up with TRBD1. The CDR3 is 15 amino acids. J gave up 4 bases and V 4 bases, and 5 bases lay outside the gene matches. The germline V gene encodes CDR1 SGHAT and CDR2 FQNNGV. The CDR3 DNA is TGTGCCAGCAGCTGGTCAGGGGGCTATAATGAAAAACTGTTTTTT. Amino acids: CASSWSGGYNEKLFF.

A few counts support this clonotype. This chain links TRBV7-2 with TRBJ2-5; 10 bases line up with TRBD2. The CDR3 runs to 15 residues. The junction had 4 bases not matched to a gene; V was cut back by 1 base and J by 5 bases. Germline-derived CDR1 and CDR2 are SGHTA and FQGNSA. The CDR3 DNA sequence: TGTGCCAGCAGCTTAGTGGGAGCGGGGGGGGAGACCCAGTACTTC. Protein product: CASSLVGAGGETQYF.

J is TRBJ1-6 and V is TRBV5-1; D is perhaps TRBD1 (5 bases). CDR1 is SGHRS, CDR2 YFSETQ, per germline. This CDR3 is 18 amino acids long. The V end was cut by 0 bases, the J end by 0 bases, with 13 bases between. DNA of the CDR3: TGCGCCAGCAGCTTGGAGGGGAAAAAGAGCTCCTATAATTCACCCCTCCACTTT. This codes for CASSLEGKKSSYNSPLHF. Filled out from reference TRBV5-1 and TRBJ1-6, the complete variable domain reads KAGVTQTPRYLIKTRGQQVTLSCSPISGHRSVSWYQQTPGQGLQFLFEYFSETQRNKGNFPGRFSGRQFSNSRSEMNVSTLELGDSALYLCASSLEGKKSSYNSPLHFGNGTRLTVT.

The rearrangement uses TRBV7-9 and TRBJ1-4; 9 bases line up with TRBD1. The CDR3 loop spans 15 amino acids. CDR1 is SEHNR and CDR2 is FQNEAQ in the germline V gene (reference sequence). V was clipped by 5 bases and J by 7 bases; unmatched bases: 8. Here the CDR3 DNA reads TGTGCCAGCAGCGCTGACAGGGGGACAAGTGAAAAACTGTTTTTT. It is translated as CASSADRGTSEKLFF. The variable domain in full, completed from reference TRBV7-9 and TRBJ1-4, reads DTGVSQNPRHKITKRGQNVTFRCDPISEHNRLYWYRQTLGQGPEFLTYFQNEAQLEKSRLLSDRFSAERPKGSFSTLEIQRTEQGDSAMYLCASSADRGTSEKLFFGSGTQLSVL.

This clonotype was counted at least ten times. The genes are TRBV27 and TRBJ2-2; possibly TRBD2 for D (6 bases). The germline gives CDR1 MNHEY, CDR2 SMNVEV (reference sequence). The CDR3 covers 15 residues. The V end was cut by 1 base, the J end by 2 bases, with 8 bases between. CDR3 loop: CASSLWGDNTGELFF. DNA for the CDR3: TGTGCCAGCAGTTTATGGGGGGACAACACCGGGGAGCTGTTTTTT.

The sample holds a few counts of this clonotype. The chain couples TRBV5-1 to TRBJ1-2; no clear D gene. The germline V gene has CDR1 SGHRS and CDR2 YFSETQ. The CDR3 has 14 residues. The V end lost 6 bases, the J end lost 2 bases, and 14 bases lay between the germline ends. This chain's CDR3 is CASKFRETNYGYTF. For the CDR3, the DNA is TGCGCCAGCAAGTTCCGTGAGACGAACTATGGCTACACCTTC. The entire variable domain, with the rest obtained from reference TRBV5-1 and TRBJ1-2, is as follows: KAGVTQTPRYLIKTRGQQVTLSCSPISGHRSVSWYQQTPGQGLQFLFEYFSETQRNKGNFPGRFSGRQFSNSRSEMNVSTLELGDSALYLCASKFRETNYGYTFGSGTRLTVV.

This chain joins TRBV20-1 and TRBJ1-2; the D gene is possibly TRBD1 (5 bases). The CDR3 spans 13 residues. The V end lost 0 bases, the J end lost 8 bases, and 13 bases lay between the germline ends. Germline CDR1 reads DFQATT; CDR2 reads SNEGSKA (reference sequence). CDR3: CSARESGAQGYTF. The CDR3 nucleotides are TGCAGTGCTAGAGAGTCCGGGGCGCAAGGCTACACCTTC.